Listed below are T cell receptor beta chains from one sample, sequenced in a study of OX40 agonist ivuxolimab in advanced cancers. The table came from immunoSEQ multiplex PCR; TCRdb's copy has only in-frame clones and leaves some out. This sample has approximately 68,000 clones, with around 88% found just once. The source was CD4+ or CD8+ T cells sorted from blood, collected in a trial of the OX40 agonist ivuxolimab. The receptors originated from an adult with an advanced solid tumor such as melanoma, head and neck, liver or kidney cancer. Both conserved end residues are part of each CDR3. The D gene is left open where the match is weak. Expanded clones get a size class; other rows say once, few or many, or leave the size out.

TRBJ1-4 TRBV15 . . CATSLRTATNEKLFF TGTGCCACCAGCTTACGGACCGCTACCAATGAAAAACTGTTTTTT
TRBJ2-4 TRBV28 TRBD1 . CASSPEQGANIQYF TGTGCCAGCAGTCCTGAACAGGGGGCGAACATTCAGTACTTC
TRBJ1-6 TRBV29-1 . . CSVAPDPGGTLHF TGCAGCGTCGCCCCCGACCCCGGAGGAACCCTCCACTTT
TRBJ2-3 TRBV9 . . CASSVGTWGTDTQYF TGTGCCAGCAGCGTAGGTACCTGGGGCACAGATACGCAGTATTTT
TRBJ2-2 TRBV6-4 . . CASSVEANTGELFF TGTGCCAGCAGTGTTGAGGCGAACACCGGGGAGCTGTTTTTT
TRBJ2-3 TRBV2 TRBD2 . CAREASGGAPDTQYF TGTGCCAGAGAGGCTAGCGGGGGGGCTCCAGATACGCAGTATTTT
TRBJ1-2 TRBV11-2 . . CASSLDGGRYGYTF TGTGCCAGCAGCTTAGATGGCGGACGGTATGGCTACACCTTC
TRBJ2-7 TRBV6-6 TRBD1 . CASSLQGESAKRYF TGTGCCAGCAGCCTGCAGGGGGAGTCTGCGAAACGGTACTTC
TRBJ2-3 TRBV11-2 TRBD2 . CASSLMRGAGDTQYF TGTGCCAGCAGCCTCATGCGGGGGGCGGGAGATACGCAGTATTTT
TRBJ1-2 TRBV5-8 . once CASSRDLGTSYGYTF TGTGCCAGCAGCCGGGATCTCGGGACATCGTATGGCTACACCTTC
TRBJ1-1 TRBV5-6 . . CASSLAGQLYTEAFF TGTGCCAGCAGCTTGGCCGGACAGCTATACACTGAAGCTTTCTTT
TRBJ2-7 TRBV7-9 . . CASSSGDEQYF TGTGCCAGCAGCTCCGGGGACGAGCAGTACTTC
TRBJ2-5 TRBV6-6 . . CASSLRQGQETQYF TGTGCCAGCAGCCTCCGGCAGGGGCAAGAGACCCAGTACTTC
TRBJ1-5 TRBV5-1 . . CASSLMGGSGQPQHF TGCGCCAGCAGCTTGATGGGGGGCTCGGGTCAGCCCCAGCATTTT
TRBJ1-1 TRBV7-3 . . CASSLMNGYRAFF TGTGCCAGCAGCTTAATGAACGGGTACAGGGCTTTCTTT
TRBJ2-3 TRBV7-9 . . CASSLTGRDTQYF TGTGCCAGCAGCTTAACCGGGAGAGATACGCAGTATTTT
TRBJ2-2 TRBV15 . . CATSRDLPSELFF TGTGCCACCAGCAGAGATCTCCCGTCGGAGCTGTTTTTT
TRBJ2-3 TRBV15 . . CATSIQRGGVADTQYF TGTGCCACCAGCATCCAAAGGGGGGGTGTGGCAGATACGCAGTATTTT
TRBJ1-5 TRBV2 . . CASRSNQPQHF TGTGCCAGCAGGAGCAATCAGCCCCAGCATTTT
TRBJ1-5 TRBV28 . . CASSQTRQPQHF TGTGCCAGCAGTCAGACAAGGCAGCCCCAGCATTTT
TRBJ2-5 TRBV7-2 TRBD2 . CASSLLAGGGKTQYF TGTGCCAGCAGCCTCTTAGCGGGGGGTGGAAAGACCCAGTACTTC
TRBJ1-1 TRBV19 . . CASSIRPGWKAFF TGTGCCAGTAGTATCCGGCCAGGGTGGAAAGCTTTCTTT
TRBJ2-7 TRBV29-1 TRBD2 . CSVQGGPHEQYF TGCAGCGTTCAGGGAGGGCCCCACGAGCAGTACTTC
TRBJ1-1 TRBV5-1 . once CASGDTGGAGEAFF TGCGCCAGCGGCGACACTGGGGGGGCGGGTGAAGCTTTCTTT
TRBJ2-7 TRBV7-9 TRBD2 . CASSLGLLAGAFYEQYF TGTGCCAGCAGCTTAGGCTTACTAGCGGGAGCTTTCTACGAGCAGTACTTC
TRBJ2-5 TRBV27 TRBD1 . CASSYRGRDSETQYF TGTGCCAGCAGTTACAGGGGCAGAGATTCAGAGACCCAGTACTTC
TRBJ2-5 TRBV7-8 TRBD1 once CASSLRPGTGQETQYF TGTGCCAGCAGCCTTAGACCCGGGACAGGTCAAGAGACCCAGTACTTC
TRBJ1-4 TRBV19 . . CASSKDATNEKLFF TGTGCCAGTAGCAAGGACGCAACTAATGAAAAACTGTTTTTT
TRBJ2-7 TRBV7-9 . few CASSGQSISYEQYF TGTGCCAGCAGTGGACAGAGTATCTCCTACGAGCAGTACTTC
TRBJ2-5 TRBV7-2 TRBD2 . CASSLGVGRGTETQYF TGTGCCAGCAGCTTAGGTGTCGGGAGGGGTACGGAGACCCAGTACTTC
TRBJ1-1 TRBV4-1 . . CASSHPGAGTEAFF TGCGCCAGCAGTCATCCGGGGGCTGGCACTGAAGCTTTCTTT
TRBJ2-3 TRBV18 TRBD2 . CASSPQPGAGGPEDTQYF TGTGCCAGCTCACCTCAACCGGGCGCGGGGGGGCCGGAAGATACGCAGTATTTT
TRBJ2-3 TRBV5-8 TRBD1 . CASSQLGQGATDTQYF TGTGCCAGCAGCCAACTTGGACAGGGGGCTACAGATACGCAGTATTTT
TRBJ1-6 TRBV25-1 . . CATSGGGRVRSPLHF TGTGCCACCTCTGGGGGTGGGAGGGTACGTTCACCCCTCCACTTT
TRBJ2-3 TRBV10-3 . . CAISDGTITDTQYF TGTGCCATCAGTGATGGGACAATCACAGATACGCAGTATTTT
TRBJ2-7 TRBV6-5 . . CASSYSSDSRYEQYF TGTGCCAGCAGTTACTCGTCTGACAGTCGGTACGAGCAGTACTTC
TRBJ1-5 TRBV15 TRBD1 . CAAGTGNQPQHF TGTGCCGCCGGGACAGGGAATCAGCCCCAGCATTTT
TRBJ2-7 TRBV2 TRBD1 . CARGQVPYEQYF TGTGCCAGGGGACAGGTCCCCTACGAGCAGTACTTC
TRBJ1-1 TRBV23-1 . few CASSQSSDRRCVVAFF TGCGCCAGCAGTCAATCGTCAGACAGGCGGTGTGTGGTAGCTTTCTTT
TRBJ1-5 TRBV19 . . CASTGVAQPQHF TGTGCCAGTACAGGGGTGGCTCAGCCCCAGCATTTT
TRBJ1-2 TRBV29-1 TRBD1 . CSVERGTGVGYTF TGCAGCGTTGAAAGGGGAACAGGGGTCGGCTACACCTTC
TRBJ1-2 TRBV28 TRBD1 . CASSLPGTGHGYTF TGTGCCAGCAGTTTACCAGGGACAGGGCATGGCTACACCTTC
TRBJ2-7 TRBV5-1 . . CASSGSGQGSVRYF TGCGCCAGCAGCGGATCAGGACAAGGTTCAGTTCGGTACTTC